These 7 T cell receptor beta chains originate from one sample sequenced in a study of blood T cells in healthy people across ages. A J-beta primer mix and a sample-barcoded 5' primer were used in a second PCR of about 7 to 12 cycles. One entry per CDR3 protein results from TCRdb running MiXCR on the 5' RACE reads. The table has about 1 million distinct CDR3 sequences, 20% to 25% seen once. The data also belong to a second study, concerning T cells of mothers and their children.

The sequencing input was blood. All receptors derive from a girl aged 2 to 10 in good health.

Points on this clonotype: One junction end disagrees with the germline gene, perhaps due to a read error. CDR3 region: CASSRDGSHEQYF. CDR3 DNA sequence: TGCGCCAGCAGCCGGGACGGCTCCCACGAGCAGTACTTC. The chain links TRBV5-1 to TRBJ2-7; D may match TRBD1 or TRBD2 (5 bases each). Germline assignment: CDR1 SGHRS and CDR2 YFSETQ. The CDR3 length is 13 residues. Using reference TRBV5-1 and TRBJ2-7 for the parts outside the CDR3, the full variable domain is KAGVTQTPRYLIKTRGQQVTLSCSPISGHRSVSWYQQTPGQGLQFLFEYFSETQRNKGNFPGRFSGRQFSNSRSEMNVSTLELGDSALYLCASSRDGSHEQYFGPGTRLTVT.

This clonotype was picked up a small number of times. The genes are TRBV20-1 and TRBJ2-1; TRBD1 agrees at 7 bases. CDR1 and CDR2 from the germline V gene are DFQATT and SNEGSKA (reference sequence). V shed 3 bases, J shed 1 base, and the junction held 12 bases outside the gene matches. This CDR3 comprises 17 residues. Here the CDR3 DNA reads TGCAGTGCTAGTGAGATGAGGGGGCGCAAATCCTACAATGAGCAGTTCTTC. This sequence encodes CSASEMRGRKSYNEQFF.

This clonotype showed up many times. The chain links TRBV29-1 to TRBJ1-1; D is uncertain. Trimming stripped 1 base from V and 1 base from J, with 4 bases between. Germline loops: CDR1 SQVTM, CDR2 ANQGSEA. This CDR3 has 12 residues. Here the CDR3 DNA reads TGCAGCGTTGAAGGACCGAACACTGAAGCTTTCTTT. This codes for CSVEGPNTEAFF. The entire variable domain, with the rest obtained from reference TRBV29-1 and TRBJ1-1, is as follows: SAVISQKPSRDICQRGTSLTIQCQVDSQVTMMFWYRQQPGQSLTLIATANQGSEATYESGFVIDKFPISRPNLTFSTLTVSNMSPEDSSIYLCSVEGPNTEAFFGQGTRLTVV.

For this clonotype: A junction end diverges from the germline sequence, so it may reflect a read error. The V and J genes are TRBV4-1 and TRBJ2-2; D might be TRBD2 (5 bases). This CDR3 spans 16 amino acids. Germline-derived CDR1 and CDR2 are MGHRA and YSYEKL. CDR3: CASSQEIGSATGELFF. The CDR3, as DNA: TGCGCCAGCAGCCAAGAAATAGGGAGCGCCACCGGGGAACTGTTTTTT.

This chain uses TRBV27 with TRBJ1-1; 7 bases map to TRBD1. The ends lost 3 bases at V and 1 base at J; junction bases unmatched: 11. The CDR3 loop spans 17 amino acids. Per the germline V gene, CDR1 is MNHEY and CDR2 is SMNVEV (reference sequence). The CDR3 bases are TGTGCCAGCAGTTTTCTCAGGGGGTTAGTAGAGAACACTGAAGCTTTCTTT. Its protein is CASSFLRGLVENTEAFF.

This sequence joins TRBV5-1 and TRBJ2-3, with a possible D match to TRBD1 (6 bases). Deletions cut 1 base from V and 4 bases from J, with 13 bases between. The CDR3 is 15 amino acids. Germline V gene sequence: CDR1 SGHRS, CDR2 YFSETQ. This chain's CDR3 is CASSLRGSGADTQYF. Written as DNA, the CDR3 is TGCGCCAGCAGCTTGAGGGGGAGTGGGGCAGATACGCAGTATTTT.

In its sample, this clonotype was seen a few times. CDR3 sequence: CASSQGTGPYYEQYF. CDR3 nucleotides: TGCGCCAGCAGCCAAGGGACAGGACCCTATTACGAGCAGTACTTC. The V call is TRBV4-3, the J call TRBJ2-7; 7 bases line up with TRBD1. Germline V gives CDR1 LGHNA, CDR2 YSLEER. J was trimmed by 4 bases and V by 1 base; bases with no gene match: 7. The CDR3 is 15 amino acids.